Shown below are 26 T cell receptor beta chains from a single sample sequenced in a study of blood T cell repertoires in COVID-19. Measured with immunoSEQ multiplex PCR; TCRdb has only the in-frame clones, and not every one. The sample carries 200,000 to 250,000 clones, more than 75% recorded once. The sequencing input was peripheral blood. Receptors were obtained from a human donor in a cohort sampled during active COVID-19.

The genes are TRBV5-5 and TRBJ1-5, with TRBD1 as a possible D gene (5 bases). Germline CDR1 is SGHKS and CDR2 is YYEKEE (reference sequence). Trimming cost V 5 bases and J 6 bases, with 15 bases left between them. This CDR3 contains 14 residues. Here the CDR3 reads CASRAETGVQPQHF. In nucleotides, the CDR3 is TGTGCCAGCAGAGCGGAGACGGGGGTTCAGCCCCAGCATTTT.

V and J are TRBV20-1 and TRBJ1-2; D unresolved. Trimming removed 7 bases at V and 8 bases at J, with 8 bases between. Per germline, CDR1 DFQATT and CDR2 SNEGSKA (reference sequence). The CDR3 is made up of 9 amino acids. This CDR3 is CSVGGGYTF. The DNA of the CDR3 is TGCAGTGTAGGCGGAGGCTACACCTTC.

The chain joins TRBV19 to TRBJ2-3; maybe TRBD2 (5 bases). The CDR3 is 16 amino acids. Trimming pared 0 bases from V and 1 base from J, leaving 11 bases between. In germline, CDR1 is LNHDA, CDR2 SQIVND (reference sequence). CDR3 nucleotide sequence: TGTGCCAGTAGTATAGAGGGGAGCGGCCGCACAGATACGCAGTATTTT. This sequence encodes CASSIEGSGRTDTQYF.

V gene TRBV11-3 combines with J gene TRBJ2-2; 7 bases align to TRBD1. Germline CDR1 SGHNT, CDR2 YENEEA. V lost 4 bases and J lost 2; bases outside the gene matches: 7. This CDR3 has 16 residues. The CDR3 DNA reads TGTGCCAGCAGCTCAGGGACAGCACGAAACACCGGGGAGCTGTTTTTT. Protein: CASSSGTARNTGELFF.

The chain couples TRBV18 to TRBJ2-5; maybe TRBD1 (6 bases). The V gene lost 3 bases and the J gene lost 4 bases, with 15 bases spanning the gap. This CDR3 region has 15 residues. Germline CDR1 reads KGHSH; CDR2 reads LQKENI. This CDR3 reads CASSPNEGVRETQYF. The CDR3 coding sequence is TGTGCCAGCTCACCGAACGAGGGGGTCAGAGAGACCCAGTACTTC.

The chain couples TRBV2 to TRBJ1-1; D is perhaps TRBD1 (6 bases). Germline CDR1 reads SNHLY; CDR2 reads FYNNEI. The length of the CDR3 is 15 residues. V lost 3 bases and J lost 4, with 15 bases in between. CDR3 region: CASSDSRGEVTEAFF. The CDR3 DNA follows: TGTGCCAGCAGTGACAGCAGGGGTGAGGTCACTGAAGCTTTCTTT.

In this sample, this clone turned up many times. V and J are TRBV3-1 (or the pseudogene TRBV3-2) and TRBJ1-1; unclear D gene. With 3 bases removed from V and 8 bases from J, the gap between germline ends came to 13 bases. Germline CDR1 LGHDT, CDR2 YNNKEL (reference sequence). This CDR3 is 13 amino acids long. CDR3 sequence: CASSQPSTPEAFF. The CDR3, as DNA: TGTGCCAGCAGCCAGCCCTCTACTCCGGAAGCTTTCTTT.

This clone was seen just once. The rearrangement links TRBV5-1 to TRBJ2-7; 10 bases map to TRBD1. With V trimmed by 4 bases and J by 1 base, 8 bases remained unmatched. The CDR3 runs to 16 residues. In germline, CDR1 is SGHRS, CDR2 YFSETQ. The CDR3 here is CASSERPGQGSYEQYF. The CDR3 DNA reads TGCGCCAGCAGCGAAAGGCCGGGACAGGGGTCCTACGAGCAGTACTTC.

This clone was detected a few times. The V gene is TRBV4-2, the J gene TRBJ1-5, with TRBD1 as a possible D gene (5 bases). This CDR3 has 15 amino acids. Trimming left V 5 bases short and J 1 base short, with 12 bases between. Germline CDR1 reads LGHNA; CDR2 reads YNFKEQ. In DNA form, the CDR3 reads TGTGCCAGCAGCGTTACGGACAAGAGCAATCAGCCCCAGCATTTT. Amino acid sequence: CASSVTDKSNQPQHF.

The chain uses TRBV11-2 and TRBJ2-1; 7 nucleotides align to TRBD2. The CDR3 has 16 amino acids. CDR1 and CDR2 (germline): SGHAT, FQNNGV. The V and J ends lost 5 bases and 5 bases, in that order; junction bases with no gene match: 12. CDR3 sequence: CASSALAAPENNEQFF. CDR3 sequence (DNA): TGTGCCAGCAGCGCCCTAGCGGCCCCCGAGAACAATGAGCAGTTCTTC.

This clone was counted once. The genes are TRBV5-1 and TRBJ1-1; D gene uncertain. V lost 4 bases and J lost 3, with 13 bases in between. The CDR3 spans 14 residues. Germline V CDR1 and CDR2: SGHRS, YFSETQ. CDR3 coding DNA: TGCGCCAGCAGCCTTGGCAGGAGGGACACTGAAGCTTTCTTT. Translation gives CASSLGRRDTEAFF.

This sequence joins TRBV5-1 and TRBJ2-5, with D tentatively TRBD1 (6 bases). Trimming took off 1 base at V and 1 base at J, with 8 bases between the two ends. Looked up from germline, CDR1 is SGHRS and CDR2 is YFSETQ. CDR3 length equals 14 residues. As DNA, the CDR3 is TGCGCCAGCAGCTTGCAGGGGTCCCAAGAGACCCAGTACTTC. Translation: CASSLQGSQETQYF.

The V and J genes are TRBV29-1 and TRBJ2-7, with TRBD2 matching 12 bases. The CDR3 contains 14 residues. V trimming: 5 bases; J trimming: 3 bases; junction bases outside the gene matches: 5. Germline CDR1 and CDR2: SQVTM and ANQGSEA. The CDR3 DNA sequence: TGCAGCGTTTCGCGGACTAGCGGGGACTACGAGCAGTACTTC. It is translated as CSVSRTSGDYEQYF.

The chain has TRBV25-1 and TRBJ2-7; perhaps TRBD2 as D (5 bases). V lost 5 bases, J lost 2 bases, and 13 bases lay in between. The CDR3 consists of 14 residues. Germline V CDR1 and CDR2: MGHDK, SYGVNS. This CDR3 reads CASSPQERAYEQYF. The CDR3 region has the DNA TGTGCCAGCAGTCCCCAGGAGAGGGCCTACGAGCAGTACTTC.

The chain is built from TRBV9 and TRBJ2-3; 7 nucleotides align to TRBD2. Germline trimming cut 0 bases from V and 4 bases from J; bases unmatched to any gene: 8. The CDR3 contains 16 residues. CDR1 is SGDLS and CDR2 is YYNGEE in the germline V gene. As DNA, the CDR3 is TGTGCCAGCAGCGTAGCTCGGAGGGAGGGAGCAGATACGCAGTATTTT. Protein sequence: CASSVARREGADTQYF.

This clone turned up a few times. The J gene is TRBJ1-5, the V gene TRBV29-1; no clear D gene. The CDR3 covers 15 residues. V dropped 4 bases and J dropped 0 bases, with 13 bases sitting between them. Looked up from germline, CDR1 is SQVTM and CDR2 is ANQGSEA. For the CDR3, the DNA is TGCAGCGTTGCGGTGTACCGCGATAGCAATCAGCCCCAGCATTTT. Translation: CSVAVYRDSNQPQHF. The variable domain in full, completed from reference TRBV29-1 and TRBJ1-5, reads SAVISQKPSRDICQRGTSLTIQCQVDSQVTMMFWYRQQPGQSLTLIATANQGSEATYESGFVIDKFPISRPNLTFSTLTVSNMSPEDSSIYLCSVAVYRDSNQPQHFGDGTRLSIL.

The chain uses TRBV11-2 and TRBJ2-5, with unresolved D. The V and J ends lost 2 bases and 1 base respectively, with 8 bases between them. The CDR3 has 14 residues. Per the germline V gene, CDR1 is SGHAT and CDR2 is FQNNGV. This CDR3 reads CASSLNPGQETQYF. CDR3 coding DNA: TGTGCCAGCAGCTTAAATCCGGGCCAAGAGACCCAGTACTTC.

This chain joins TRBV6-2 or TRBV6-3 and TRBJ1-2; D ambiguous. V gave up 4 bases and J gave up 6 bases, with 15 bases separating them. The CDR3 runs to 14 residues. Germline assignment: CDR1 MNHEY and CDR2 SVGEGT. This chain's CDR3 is CASSSIGVRDGYTF. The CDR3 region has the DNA TGTGCCAGCAGTTCGATCGGGGTTCGGGATGGCTACACCTTC.

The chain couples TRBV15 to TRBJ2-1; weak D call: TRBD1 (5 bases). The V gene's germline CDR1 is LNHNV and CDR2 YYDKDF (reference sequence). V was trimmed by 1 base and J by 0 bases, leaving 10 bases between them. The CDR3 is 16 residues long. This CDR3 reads CATSRVRGASYNEQFF. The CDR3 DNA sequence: TGTGCCACCAGCAGAGTTAGGGGCGCCTCCTACAATGAGCAGTTCTTC.

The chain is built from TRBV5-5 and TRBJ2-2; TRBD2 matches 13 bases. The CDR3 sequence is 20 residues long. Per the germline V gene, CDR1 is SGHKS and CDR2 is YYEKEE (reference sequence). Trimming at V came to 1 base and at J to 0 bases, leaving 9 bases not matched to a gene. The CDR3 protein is CASSLSVPGLAGTNTGELFF. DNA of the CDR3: TGTGCCAGCAGCTTGTCGGTCCCGGGACTAGCGGGAACGAACACCGGGGAGCTGTTTTTT. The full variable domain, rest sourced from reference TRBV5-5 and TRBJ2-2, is DAGVTQSPTHLIKTRGQQVTLRCSPISGHKSVSWYQQVLGQGPQFIFQYYEKEERGRGNFPDRFSARQFPNYSSELNVNALLLGDSALYLCASSLSVPGLAGTNTGELFFGEGSRLTVL.

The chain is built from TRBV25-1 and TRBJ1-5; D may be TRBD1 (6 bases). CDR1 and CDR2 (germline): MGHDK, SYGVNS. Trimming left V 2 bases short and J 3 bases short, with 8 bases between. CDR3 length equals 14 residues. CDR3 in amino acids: CASSEQGNNQPQHF. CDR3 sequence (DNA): TGTGCCAGCAGTGAACAGGGGAACAATCAGCCCCAGCATTTT. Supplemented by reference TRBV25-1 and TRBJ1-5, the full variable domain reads EADIYQTPRYLVIGTGKKITLECSQTMGHDKMYWYQQDPGMELHLIHYSYGVNSTEKGDLSSESTVSRIRTEHFPLTLESARPSHTSQYLCASSEQGNNQPQHFGDGTRLSIL.

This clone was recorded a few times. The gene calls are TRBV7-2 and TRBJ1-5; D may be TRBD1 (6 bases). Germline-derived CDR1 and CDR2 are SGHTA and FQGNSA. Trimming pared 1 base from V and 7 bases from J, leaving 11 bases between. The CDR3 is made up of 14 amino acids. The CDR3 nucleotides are TGTGCCAGCAGCTTAGACAGGGACGGACAGCCCCAGCATTTT. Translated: CASSLDRDGQPQHF.

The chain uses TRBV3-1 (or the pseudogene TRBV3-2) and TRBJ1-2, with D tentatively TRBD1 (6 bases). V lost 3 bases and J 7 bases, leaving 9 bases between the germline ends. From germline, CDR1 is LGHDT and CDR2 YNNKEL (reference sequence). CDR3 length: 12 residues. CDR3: CASSQGAGGYTF. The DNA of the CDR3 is TGTGCCAGCAGCCAGGGGGCGGGTGGCTACACCTTC.

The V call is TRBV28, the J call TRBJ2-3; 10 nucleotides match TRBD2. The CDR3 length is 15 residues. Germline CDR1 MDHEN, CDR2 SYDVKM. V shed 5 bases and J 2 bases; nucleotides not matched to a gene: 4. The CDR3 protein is CASSLAGAVTDTQYF. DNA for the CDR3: TGTGCCAGCAGTCTAGCGGGGGCCGTCACAGATACGCAGTATTTT.

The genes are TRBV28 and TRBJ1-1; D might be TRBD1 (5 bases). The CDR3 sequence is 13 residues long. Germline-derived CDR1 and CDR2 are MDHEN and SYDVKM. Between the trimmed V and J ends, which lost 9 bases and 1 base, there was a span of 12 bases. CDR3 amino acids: CASWLQANTEAFF. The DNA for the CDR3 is TGTGCCAGTTGGTTACAGGCGAACACTGAAGCTTTCTTT.

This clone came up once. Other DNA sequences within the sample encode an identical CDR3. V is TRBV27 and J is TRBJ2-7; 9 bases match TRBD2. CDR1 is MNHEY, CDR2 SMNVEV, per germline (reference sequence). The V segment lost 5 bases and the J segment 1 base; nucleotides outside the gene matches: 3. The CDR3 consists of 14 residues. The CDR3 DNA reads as TGTGCCAGCAGTCTCACTAGCGGGTCCTACGAGCAGTACTTC. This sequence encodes CASSLTSGSYEQYF.